These 25 T cell receptor beta chains were all obtained from the same sample, sequenced in a study of shared clonotypes between healthy human individuals. Clones were sequenced by immunoSEQ multiplex PCR, and TCRdb holds only the in-frame ones, with some missing. The sample records approximately 600,000 clones, 90% to 95% being singletons. Positive CCR7 selection of CD45RO-negative cells yielded the naive CD8 cells, and terminally differentiated effector memory CD45RA+ cells were excluded. Sequences were obtained from naive CD8+ T cells sorted from blood. All receptors come from a woman aged 25 to 39 in good health.

The V call is TRBV5-6, the J call TRBJ2-1, with a weak D call TRBD2 (5 bases). Germline V gene sequence: CDR1 SGHDT, CDR2 YYEEEE. This CDR3 contains 14 residues. V was pared by 0 bases and J by 7 bases, with 11 bases between. CDR3 DNA sequence: TGTGCCAGCAGCTTGGAACTAGAGAGTAATGAGCAGTTCTTC. Residues: CASSLELESNEQFF.

This rearrangement joins TRBV15 to TRBJ1-1; D gene uncertain. The germline V gene has CDR1 LNHNV and CDR2 YYDKDF (reference sequence). Trimming shortened V by 4 bases and J by 6 bases, and 12 bases separated the two germline ends. The CDR3 runs 13 residues. The CDR3 reads CATSTGVSPEAFF. The CDR3 DNA reads as TGTGCCACCAGCACTGGTGTCAGCCCTGAAGCTTTCTTT.

The gene calls are TRBV2 and TRBJ1-1; 8 bases map to TRBD1. Germline trimming cut 6 bases from V and 0 bases from J; bases unmatched to any gene: 3. CDR1 is SNHLY and CDR2 is FYNNEI in the germline V gene. There are 14 residues in the CDR3. As DNA, the CDR3 is TGTGCCAGCAGCGGGGGACAGGTGAACACTGAAGCTTTCTTT. It yields the protein CASSGGQVNTEAFF.

The chain joins TRBV7-2 to TRBJ2-7; unclear D gene. Germline CDR1 and CDR2: SGHTA and FQGNSA. The germline V and J ends were trimmed by 1 base and 3 bases, with 10 bases remaining between them. The CDR3 runs 14 residues. The chain's CDR3 is CASSLDDVFYEQYF. The CDR3 DNA is TGTGCCAGCAGCTTAGACGACGTTTTCTACGAGCAGTACTTC.

J is TRBJ1-1 and V is TRBV5-4, with D unresolved. Germline-derived CDR1 and CDR2 are SGHNT and YYREEE (reference sequence). The CDR3 spans 13 residues. V lost 2 bases, J lost 1 base, and 6 bases lay in between. CDR3 loop: CASSFWGNTEAFF. The CDR3 DNA reads TGTGCCAGCAGCTTTTGGGGGAACACTGAAGCTTTCTTT.

The chain joins TRBV5-4 to TRBJ2-5; D perhaps matches TRBD2 (5 bases). Germline V gives CDR1 SGHNT, CDR2 YYREEE (reference sequence). The V end lost 4 bases, the J end lost 11 bases, and 12 bases lay between the germline ends. The CDR3 has 11 amino acids. DNA of the CDR3: TGTGCCAGCAGCGCTGTTGGGGAGCAGTACTTC. It is translated as CASSAVGEQYF.

This chain connects TRBV7-9 to TRBJ2-1; 8 nucleotides agree with TRBD2. V was clipped by 5 bases and J by 4 bases; unmatched bases: 7. This CDR3 spans 15 amino acids. Germline assignment: CDR1 SEHNR and CDR2 FQNEAQ (reference sequence). The CDR3 DNA is TGTGCCAGCAGCGCCGGGACTAGTATTTACAATGAGCAGTTCTTC. Translating gives CASSAGTSIYNEQFF. Full variable domain (rest looked up from reference TRBV7-9 and TRBJ2-1): DTGVSQNPRHKITKRGQNVTFRCDPISEHNRLYWYRQTLGQGPEFLTYFQNEAQLEKSRLLSDRFSAERPKGSFSTLEIQRTEQGDSAMYLCASSAGTSIYNEQFFGPGTRLTVL.

DNA for the CDR3: TGTGCCAGCAGCTTGGGGGGTAGAGGCTACACCTTC. This codes for CASSLGGRGYTF. This chain joins TRBV5-8 and TRBJ1-2, with D uncertain. The germline CDR1 and CDR2 sequences are SGHTS and YDEGEE. Trimming pared 0 bases from V and 8 bases from J, leaving 8 bases between. The length of the CDR3 is 12 residues.

This chain uses TRBV27 with TRBJ1-4; D remains ambiguous. The V gene's germline CDR1 is MNHEY and CDR2 SMNVEV (reference sequence). The V end was cut by 4 bases, the J end by 8 bases, with 14 bases between. The CDR3 totals 14 residues. The CDR3 here is CASSSGEGSEKLFF. The CDR3 nucleotides read TGTGCCAGCAGTTCCGGGGAGGGAAGCGAAAAACTGTTTTTT. Looking up the rest from reference TRBV27 and TRBJ1-4 gives the full variable domain: EAQVTQNPRYLITVTGKKLTVTCSQNMNHEYMSWYRQDPGLGLRQIYYSMNVEVTDKGDVPEGYKVSRKEKRNFPLILESPSPNQTSLYFCASSSGEGSEKLFFGSGTQLSVL.

This chain uses TRBV2 with TRBJ1-5; D uncertain. In germline, CDR1 is SNHLY, CDR2 FYNNEI. Trimming cost V 6 bases and J 6 bases, with 12 bases left between them. This CDR3 spans 13 amino acids. CDR3 sequence reads: CASREDPLQPQHF. The CDR3 DNA reads TGTGCCAGCAGGGAGGATCCCCTTCAGCCCCAGCATTTT.

The chain uses TRBV28 and TRBJ1-5; TRBD1 might be the D (6 bases). CDR1 and CDR2 (germline): MDHEN, SYDVKM. Trimming removed 7 bases from V and 3 bases from J, with 19 bases in between. The CDR3 has 16 residues. DNA of the CDR3: TGTGCCAGCAACACAGGGTTTTCGCGGCCCAATCAGCCCCAGCATTTT. Translation gives CASNTGFSRPNQPQHF.

CDR3 amino acids: CASTDRGVGTEAFF. The CDR3 nucleotides are TGTGCCAGCACCGACCGGGGGGTAGGCACTGAAGCTTTCTTT. The J gene is TRBJ1-1, the V gene TRBV6-5, with D possibly matching TRBD1 (5 bases). V lost 7 bases and J 4 bases, leaving 16 bases between the germline ends. The CDR3 is 14 residues long. Germline CDR1 is MNHEY and CDR2 is SVGAGI.

The J gene is TRBJ2-7, the V gene TRBV7-2; D uncertain. Trimming removed 5 bases at V and 4 bases at J, with 12 bases between. The CDR3 is 13 residues long. Germline values: CDR1 SGHTA, CDR2 FQGNSA. The chain's CDR3 is CASSEIGGYEQYF. The CDR3 DNA reads TGTGCCAGCAGCGAGATCGGTGGTTACGAGCAGTACTTC.

The rearrangement links TRBV11-2 to TRBJ1-1, with TRBD1 identical over 9 bases. Germline V gene lookup returns CDR1 SGHAT and CDR2 FQNNGV. This CDR3 has 16 amino acids. Trimming removed 5 bases from V and 1 base from J; junction bases left unmatched: 8. In DNA, the CDR3 is TGTGCCAGCAGCGCCCCACAGGGGGCGGGGAACACTGAAGCTTTCTTT. This encodes CASSAPQGAGNTEAFF.

In its sample, this clone was seen once. The chain carries TRBV11-2 and TRBJ2-1; D uncertain. Per germline, CDR1 SGHAT and CDR2 FQNNGV. The CDR3 extends over 14 amino acids. Trimming took off 1 base at V and 0 bases at J, with 4 bases between the two ends. CDR3 nucleotides: TGTGCCAGCAGCTTAGGGAGCTCCTACAATGAGCAGTTCTTC. The encoded protein is CASSLGSSYNEQFF. Variable domain in full (rest from reference TRBV11-2 and TRBJ2-1): EAGVAQSPRYKIIEKRQSVAFWCNPISGHATLYWYQQILGQGPKLLIQFQNNGVVDDSQLPKDRFSAERLKGVDSTLKIQPAKLEDSAVYLCASSLGSSYNEQFFGPGTRLTVL.

This clone has more than one count but fewer than ten. The same CDR3 is also encoded by other DNA sequences in this sample. Here the CDR3 DNA reads TGCGCCAGCAGCCTGGGACAGACAAATCAGCCCCAGCATTTT. Encoded protein: CASSLGQTNQPQHF. The J gene is TRBJ1-5, the V gene TRBV5-1, with 7 bases lining up with TRBD1. J lost 4 bases, V lost 4 bases, and 5 bases had no gene match. The CDR3 runs 14 residues. Germline loops: CDR1 SGHRS, CDR2 YFSETQ.

The CDR3 coding sequence is TGTGCCAGCAGCCGGGGGACTAGCGGTGAGCAGTTCTTC. Its translation: CASSRGTSGEQFF. The chain couples TRBV13 to TRBJ2-1; 11 nucleotides agree with TRBD2. With V trimmed by 5 bases and J by 9 bases, 3 bases remained unmatched. This CDR3 spans 13 amino acids. CDR1 is PRHDT, CDR2 FYEKMQ, per germline (reference sequence).

The chain uses TRBV5-4 and TRBJ1-1; no clear D gene. Germline V gives CDR1 SGHNT, CDR2 YYREEE (reference sequence). Trimming cost V 9 bases and J 1 base, with 7 bases left between them. This CDR3 contains 11 residues. CDR3 DNA sequence: TGTGCCACCTACCAGAACACTGAAGCTTTCTTT. It encodes CATYQNTEAFF. Full variable domain (missing parts from reference TRBV5-4 and TRBJ1-1): ETGVTQSPTHLIKTRGQQVTLRCSSQSGHNTVSWYQQALGQGPQFIFQYYREEENGRGNFPPRFSGLQFPNYSSELNVNALELDDSALYLCATYQNTEAFFGQGTRLTVV.

This clone was picked up one time. The chain is built from TRBV28 and TRBJ2-7; D is perhaps TRBD1 (6 bases). This CDR3 contains 14 residues. From germline, CDR1 is MDHEN and CDR2 SYDVKM. The V and J ends lost 5 bases and 3 bases respectively, with 14 bases between them. DNA of the CDR3: TGTGCCAGCAGTCCCCCGGGCAGGGGCTACGAGCAGTACTTC. Translation gives CASSPPGRGYEQYF.

The chain couples TRBV4-1 to TRBJ1-1, with TRBD1 as a possible D gene (5 bases). Trimming took 0 bases from V and 1 from J, leaving 9 bases between them. Germline CDR1 reads MGHRA; CDR2 reads YSYEKL. This CDR3 comprises 15 residues. The CDR3 here is CASSQDRGGNTEAFF. CDR3 in DNA: TGCGCCAGCAGCCAAGATCGGGGCGGGAACACTGAAGCTTTCTTT.

This chain uses TRBV2 with TRBJ2-7; D may match TRBD1 or TRBD2 (5 bases each). Trimming cost V 8 bases and J 4 bases, with 15 bases left between them. Germline values: CDR1 SNHLY, CDR2 FYNNEI. The CDR3 covers 13 residues. The chain's CDR3 is CASLGDGPYEQYF. CDR3 coding DNA: TGTGCCAGCTTGGGGGACGGCCCTTACGAGCAGTACTTC.

The rearrangement uses TRBV5-8 and TRBJ2-7; no reliable D call. V was shortened by 0 bases and J by 0 bases, with 19 bases between the two germline ends. CDR1 SGHTS and CDR2 YDEGEE come from the germline V gene. The CDR3 consists of 18 residues. The CDR3 DNA reads TGTGCCAGCAGCTTGGGGGCACCGGACGGGTTATCCTCCTACGAGCAGTACTTC. It encodes CASSLGAPDGLSSYEQYF.

The CDR3 region has the DNA TGTGCCAGCAACAGGGACCAACATGATGGCTACACCTTC. It codes for CASNRDQHDGYTF. The J gene is TRBJ1-2, the V gene TRBV28, with TRBD1 as a possible D gene (6 bases). Germline CDR1 MDHEN, CDR2 SYDVKM. This CDR3 comprises 13 residues. The V end was cut by 7 bases, the J end by 6 bases, with 15 bases between.

The genes are TRBV27 and TRBJ2-1; a weak D match, TRBD1 (5 bases). The ends were cut back, 2 bases at V and 4 bases at J, with 12 bases in the middle. The CDR3 length is 15 residues. CDR1 is MNHEY, CDR2 SMNVEV, per germline (reference sequence). The DNA for the CDR3 is TGTGCCAGCAGTTTAGCCCCGACAGATTACAATGAGCAGTTCTTC. It yields the protein CASSLAPTDYNEQFF.

V and J are TRBV4-2 and TRBJ2-2; D is uncertain. This CDR3 contains 12 residues. With 4 bases removed from V and 1 base from J, the gap between germline ends came to 1 base. Germline V gene data show CDR1 as LGHNA and CDR2 as YNFKEQ. CDR3 region: CASSRNTGELFF. The CDR3 DNA follows: TGTGCCAGCAGCCGGAACACCGGGGAGCTGTTTTTT.